This T cell receptor (beta chain) stems from a study of response to subunit inactivated influenza vaccine (dated by TCRdb to the late 2010s). Notes on the research overall: To follow how T cells responded to a trivalent subunit inactivated influenza vaccine, the researchers relied on deep quantitative profiling of the T cell receptor repertoire.

The investigation overall reported the following: It was suggested by the authors that each seasonal influenza vaccination may recruit only a limited number of new T cells.

The receptor library was made with RT-PCR. Sequencing took place on an Illumina HiSeq 2500. In-frame beta chains were kept once TCRdb had trimmed the public reads at Q25 with fastp and called clones with MiXCR. CDR3 protein duplicates are merged, each entry listing the most common genes and DNA. The sample yields about 780,000 distinct CDR3 sequences; 15% to 20% were counted once. The biggest ten clones account for approximately 10% of the sample. From the cysteine through the phenylalanine, the CDR3 covers 14 amino acids. Solely the CDR3 DNA is kept, with 42 bases framed from the first base. After removal of 6 bases from V and 0 bases from J, the junction retains 3 bases not matched to a gene. CDR1 is given as LNHDA and CDR2 as SQIVND, both from the germline V gene (reference sequence). Note on this clonotype: The antigen it binds to is not known. No base quality information exists; no much larger clone differs at one position.

Sequencing was performed on PBMCs from blood, taken less than 6 days after vaccination. This chain joins TRBV19 to TRBJ1-1, with 8 junctional bases fitting TRBD1. The clonotype was recovered from a man between 50 and 59 years old who received an inactivated influenza vaccine. Donor details come from another sample of the same person, matched by shared clones. Here is the DNA: TGTGCCAGTAGGACGGACAGGGTGAACACTGAAGCTTTCTTT. It translates as CASRTDRVNTEAFF.